A single T cell receptor (beta chain) is shown here with its context. Its antigen is not identified. The data were taken from a study of CXCR3-negative and CXCR3-positive naive CD8 T cells. There are 15 residues in the CDR3. Germline V CDR1 and CDR2: SGDLS, YYNGEE. Study conclusions and caveats: CXCR3-positive naive cells carried more hydrophobic TRB CDR3s than CXCR3-negative ones.

CD45RO-CCR7+CD27+CD95- cells counted as naive CD8+ T cells. The method, 5' RACE with UMI labels, was used to prepare the TRB cDNA libraries. TCRdb re-called the 5' RACE reads and catalogs CDR3 proteins one per entry, DNA excluded. Recorded here are about 120,000 distinct CDR3 sequences; the top ten clones represent 0.35% to 0.4%. The V call is TRBV9, the J call TRBJ1-1. This clonotype originated in a human donor in good health. Some clones in this sample may be carry-over from other donors' samples. Specimen: naive CXCR3+ CD8+ T cells from blood. Subset specified: CD45RO-CCR7+CD27+CD95- naive CD8+ T cells expressing CXCR3 (TNR3+). CDR3 residues: CASSGPTVQGTEAFF.